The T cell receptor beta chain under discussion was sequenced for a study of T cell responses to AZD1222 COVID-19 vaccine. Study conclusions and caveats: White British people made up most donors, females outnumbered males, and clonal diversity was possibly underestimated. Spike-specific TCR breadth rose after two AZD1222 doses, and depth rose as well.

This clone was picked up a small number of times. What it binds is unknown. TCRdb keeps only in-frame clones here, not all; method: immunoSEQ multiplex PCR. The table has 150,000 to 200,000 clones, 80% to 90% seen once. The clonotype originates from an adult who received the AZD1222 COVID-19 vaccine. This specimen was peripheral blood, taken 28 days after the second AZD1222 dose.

CDR3 region: CASSQTTGQGGYGYTF. DNA of the CDR3: TGTGCCAGCAGCCAGACCACCGGACAGGGAGGCTATGGCTACACCTTC. The genes are TRBV3-1 (or the pseudogene TRBV3-2) and TRBJ1-2; 8 positions agree with TRBD1. Trimming took 3 bases from V and 4 from J; bases not matched to a gene: 10. Germline lookup yields CDR1 LGHDT and CDR2 YNNKEL (reference sequence). This CDR3 has 16 amino acids.